This T cell receptor (beta chain) emerged from a study of Graves' ophthalmopathy and Graves' hyperthyroidism. Study background: Peripheral blood (taken before any treatment) was collected at initial diagnosis. Study observations and caveats: A majority of expanded thyroid clonotypes exceeding 0.001 frequency were likewise present in blood.

Clinicians made diagnoses from clinical symptoms, serum thyroxine, TRAb, thyroid ultrasound and orbital computed tomography. The source of the PBMCs was 9.5 to 10 ml of fresh peripheral blood. This clonotype was observed a few times. The antigen is undetermined. Transcripts of RNA were the source for amplifying TCR beta CDR3 regions. The first-round RT-PCR employed HTBI primers together with the Qiagen OneStep RT-PCR kit. A multiplex PCR was then performed as the second round. TCRdb used MiXCR to reprocess the multiplex PCR reads, holding one entry per CDR3 protein. The repertoire has 450,000 or so distinct CDR3 sequences, around 15% of them found once; the top ten carry over 7.5%. Per the germline V gene, CDR1 is GTSNPN and CDR2 is SVGIG (reference sequence). V was pared by 5 bases and J by 1 base, with 12 bases of the junction left unmatched. This CDR3 spans 17 amino acids.

The rearrangement uses TRBV30 and TRBJ2-4; 9 bases align to TRBD1. This receptor was obtained from a woman aged 25 to 45 with Graves' ophthalmopathy. Material for sequencing was blood. The DNA for the CDR3 is TGTGCCTGGGGGGACAGGGCTACAATCGGGGCCAAAAACATTCAGTACTTC. Protein: CAWGDRATIGAKNIQYF.